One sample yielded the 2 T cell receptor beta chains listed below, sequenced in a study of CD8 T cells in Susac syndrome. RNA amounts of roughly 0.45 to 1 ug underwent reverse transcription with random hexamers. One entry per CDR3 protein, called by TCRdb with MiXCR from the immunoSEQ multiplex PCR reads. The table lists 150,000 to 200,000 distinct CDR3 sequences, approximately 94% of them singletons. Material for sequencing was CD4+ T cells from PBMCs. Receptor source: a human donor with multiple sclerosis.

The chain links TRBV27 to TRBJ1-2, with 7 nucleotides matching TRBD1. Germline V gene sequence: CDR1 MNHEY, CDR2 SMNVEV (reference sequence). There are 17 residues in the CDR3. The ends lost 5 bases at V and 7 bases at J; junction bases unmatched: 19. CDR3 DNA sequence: TGTGCCAGCAGTCCCACAAAGAACAGGGGTGGACTGGGTGGCTACACCTTC. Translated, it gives CASSPTKNRGGLGGYTF.

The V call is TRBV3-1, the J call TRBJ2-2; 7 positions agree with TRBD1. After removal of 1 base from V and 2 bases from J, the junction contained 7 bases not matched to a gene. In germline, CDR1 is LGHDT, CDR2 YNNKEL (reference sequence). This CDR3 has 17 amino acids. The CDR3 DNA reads TGTGCCAGCAGCCAAGCCGGGACAGCCCCCAACACCGGGGAGCTGTTTTTT. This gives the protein CASSQAGTAPNTGELFF.